There are many counts of the clone carrying this TCR beta chain. Its antigen is as yet unknown. Amplified TCR beta CDR3 regions came from RNA transcripts. The HTBI set primed first-round TCR CDR3 RT-PCR. TCRdb fed the multiplex PCR reads into MiXCR, producing one record per CDR3 protein. The sample shows roughly 700,000 distinct CDR3 sequences, less than 15% of them seen only once. There are 12 residues in the CDR3. In germline, CDR1 is MNHEY, CDR2 SVGEGT. V lost 5 bases and J 3 bases, leaving 5 bases between the germline ends. The definition of stable Graves' hyperthyroidism was no ophthalmopathy progression within 18 months. Exclusion of a patient resulted from uncontrolled infection, other autoimmune disease, pregnancy or lactation. The record originates from a study of T cells in Graves' hyperthyroidism and ophthalmopathy. Across the whole study: Prior to any treatment, at the point of initial diagnosis, peripheral blood was collected.

Regarding the study as a whole: Expanded thyroid clonotypes (above 0.001) were mostly also found in blood.

The sequence was collected from a young woman with Graves' hyperthyroidism. The chain couples TRBV6-2 or TRBV6-3 to TRBJ1-5; no definite D call. Sequenced input: blood. CDR3 sequence reads: CASSRYNQPQHF. The CDR3 nucleotides are TGTGCCAGCAGTCGGTACAATCAGCCCCAGCATTTT.